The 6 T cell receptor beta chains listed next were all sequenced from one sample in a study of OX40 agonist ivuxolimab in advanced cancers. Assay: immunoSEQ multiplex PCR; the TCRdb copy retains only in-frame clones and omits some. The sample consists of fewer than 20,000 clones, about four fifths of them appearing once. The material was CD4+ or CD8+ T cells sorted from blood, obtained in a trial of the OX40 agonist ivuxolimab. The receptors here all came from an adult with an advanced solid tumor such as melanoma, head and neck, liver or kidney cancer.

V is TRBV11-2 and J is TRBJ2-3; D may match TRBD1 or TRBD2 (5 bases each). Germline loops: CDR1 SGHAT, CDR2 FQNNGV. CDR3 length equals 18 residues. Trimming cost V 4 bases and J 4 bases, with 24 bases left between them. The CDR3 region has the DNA TGTGCCAGCAGCTCCCTCGAGGGGTCAGGGAGCATATCAGATACGCAGTATTTT. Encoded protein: CASSSLEGSGSISDTQYF.

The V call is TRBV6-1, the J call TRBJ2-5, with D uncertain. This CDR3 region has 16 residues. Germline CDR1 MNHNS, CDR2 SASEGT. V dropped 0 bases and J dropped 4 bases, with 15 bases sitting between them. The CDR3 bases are TGTGCCAGCAGTGAAGCGCCGGTTTTTTACGGAGAGACCCAGTACTTC. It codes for CASSEAPVFYGETQYF.

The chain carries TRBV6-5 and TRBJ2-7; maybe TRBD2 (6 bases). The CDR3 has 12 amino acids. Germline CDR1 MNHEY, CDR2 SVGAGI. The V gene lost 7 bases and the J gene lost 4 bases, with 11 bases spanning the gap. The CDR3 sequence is CASKGLLYEQYF. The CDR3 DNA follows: TGTGCCAGCAAGGGACTGCTTTACGAGCAGTACTTC.

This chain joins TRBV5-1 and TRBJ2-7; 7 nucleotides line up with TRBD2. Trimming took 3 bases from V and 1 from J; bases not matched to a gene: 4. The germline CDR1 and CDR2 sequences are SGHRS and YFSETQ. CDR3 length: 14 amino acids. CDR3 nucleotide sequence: TGCGCCAGCAGCTCGACGGGGGGTTCCTACGAGCAGTACTTC. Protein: CASSSTGGSYEQYF.

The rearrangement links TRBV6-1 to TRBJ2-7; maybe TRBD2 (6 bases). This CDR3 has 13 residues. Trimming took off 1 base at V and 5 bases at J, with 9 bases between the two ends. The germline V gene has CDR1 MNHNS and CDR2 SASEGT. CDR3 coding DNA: TGTGCCAGCAGTGAAGTGGTAGCGGACGAGCAGTACTTC. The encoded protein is CASSEVVADEQYF.

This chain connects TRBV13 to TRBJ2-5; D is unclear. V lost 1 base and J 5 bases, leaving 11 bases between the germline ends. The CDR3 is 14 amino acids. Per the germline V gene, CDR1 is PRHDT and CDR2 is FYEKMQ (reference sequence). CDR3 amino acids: CASSLVGASETQYF. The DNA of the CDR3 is TGTGCCAGCAGCTTAGTGGGCGCTTCCGAGACCCAGTACTTC.